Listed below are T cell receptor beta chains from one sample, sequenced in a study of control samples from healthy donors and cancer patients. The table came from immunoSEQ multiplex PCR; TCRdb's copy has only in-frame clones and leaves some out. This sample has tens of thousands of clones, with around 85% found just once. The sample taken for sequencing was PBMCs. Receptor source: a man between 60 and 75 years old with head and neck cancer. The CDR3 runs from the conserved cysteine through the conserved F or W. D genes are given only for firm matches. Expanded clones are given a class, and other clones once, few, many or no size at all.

cdr3_nt: TGTGCCACCACTAGCGGGATCTACAATGAGCAGTTCTTC
cdr3_aa: CATTSGIYNEQFF
cdr3_length: 13
clone_size: .
j_call: TRBJ2-1
d_call: TRBD2
v_call: TRBV2

cdr3_nt: TGTGCCAGCAGCTTGAACGGACTAGCGGAAGAGACCCAGTACTTC
cdr3_aa: CASSLNGLAEETQYF
cdr3_length: 15
clone_size: .
j_call: TRBJ2-5
d_call: TRBD2
v_call: TRBV27

cdr3_nt: TGTGCCAGCAGCCATTCCCCTAGCACAGATACGCAGTATTTT
cdr3_aa: CASSHSPSTDTQYF
cdr3_length: 14
clone_size: .
j_call: TRBJ2-3
d_call: .
v_call: TRBV11-2

cdr3_nt: TGTGCCAGCAGCTTCCAGGCAGCCGCCTACAATGAGCAGTTCTTC
cdr3_aa: CASSFQAAAYNEQFF
cdr3_length: 15
clone_size: .
j_call: TRBJ2-1
d_call: .
v_call: TRBV7-3

cdr3_nt: TGTGCCATCAGTGACGCGGGAGTTCAAGATACGCAGTATTTT
cdr3_aa: CAISDAGVQDTQYF
cdr3_length: 14
clone_size: .
j_call: TRBJ2-3
d_call: TRBD2
v_call: TRBV10-3

cdr3_nt: TGTGCCAGCAGCTTAAATCAACAGGGACTGGACTCTGGAAACACCATATATTTT
cdr3_aa: CASSLNQQGLDSGNTIYF
cdr3_length: 18
clone_size: .
j_call: TRBJ1-3
d_call: .
v_call: TRBV7-8

cdr3_nt: TGCGCCAGCAGCTTTACGGGAGTTCGGGGGAATGAGCAGTTCTTC
cdr3_aa: CASSFTGVRGNEQFF
cdr3_length: 15
clone_size: .
j_call: TRBJ2-1
d_call: .
v_call: TRBV5-1

cdr3_nt: TGTGCCAGTAGCCTCAGGACAGTTTGGAGGGAGGGCACTGAAGCTTTCTTT
cdr3_aa: CASSLRTVWREGTEAFF
cdr3_length: 17
clone_size: .
j_call: TRBJ1-1
d_call: .
v_call: TRBV19

cdr3_nt: TGTGCCTGGAGTGTAAGGGGGGCGACTTACGAGCAGTACTTC
cdr3_aa: CAWSVRGATYEQYF
cdr3_length: 14
clone_size: .
j_call: TRBJ2-7
d_call: .
v_call: TRBV30

cdr3_nt: TGTGCCAGCAGCTCCCCGGACAGAGGGTACGAGCAGTACTTC
cdr3_aa: CASSSPDRGYEQYF
cdr3_length: 14
clone_size: .
j_call: TRBJ2-7
d_call: .
v_call: TRBV13

cdr3_nt: TGTGCCAGCAGCTTAGTGGAGCGAATATACGAGCAGTACTTC
cdr3_aa: CASSLVERIYEQYF
cdr3_length: 14
clone_size: .
j_call: TRBJ2-7
d_call: .
v_call: TRBV7-9

cdr3_nt: TGTGCCAGCAAGGGGCAACTGGAGACCCAGTACTTC
cdr3_aa: CASKGQLETQYF
cdr3_length: 12
clone_size: once
j_call: TRBJ2-5
d_call: .
v_call: TRBV2

cdr3_nt: TGTGCCAGCAGCAAGCAGGGGAGTCAGCCCCAGCATTTT
cdr3_aa: CASSKQGSQPQHF
cdr3_length: 13
clone_size: .
j_call: TRBJ1-5
d_call: .
v_call: TRBV7-2

cdr3_nt: TGTGCCAGCAGCGGCGACAGGGGCCGGGGCTACACCTTC
cdr3_aa: CASSGDRGRGYTF
cdr3_length: 13
clone_size: .
j_call: TRBJ1-2
d_call: TRBD1
v_call: TRBV9

cdr3_nt: TGTGCCAGCAGCTTAGCCGTCGGCAGGGAGGAGACCCAGTACTTC
cdr3_aa: CASSLAVGREETQYF
cdr3_length: 15
clone_size: .
j_call: TRBJ2-5
d_call: .
v_call: TRBV7-3

cdr3_nt: TGTGCCAGCAGCTTAGTGGTAGCCTCAACAGATACGCAGTATTTT
cdr3_aa: CASSLVVASTDTQYF
cdr3_length: 15
clone_size: .
j_call: TRBJ2-3
d_call: .
v_call: TRBV7-8

cdr3_nt: TGTGCCACCAGTGATCCTAGATCTCCCGGTCAGCCCCAGCATTTT
cdr3_aa: CATSDPRSPGQPQHF
cdr3_length: 15
clone_size: .
j_call: TRBJ1-5
d_call: .
v_call: TRBV24-1

cdr3_nt: TGTGCCAGCAGCCCAGGGACAGGGCACACAGATACGCAGTATTTT
cdr3_aa: CASSPGTGHTDTQYF
cdr3_length: 15
clone_size: .
j_call: TRBJ2-3
d_call: TRBD1
v_call: TRBV6-5

cdr3_nt: TGTGCCAGCAGTGAAGATCAACGTGAAGCTTTCTTT
cdr3_aa: CASSEDQREAFF
cdr3_length: 12
clone_size: .
j_call: TRBJ1-1
d_call: .
v_call: TRBV6-1

cdr3_nt: TGTGCCAGCAGTCCAGGGACAGGGGGAACTATGAACACTGAAGCTTTCTTT
cdr3_aa: CASSPGTGGTMNTEAFF
cdr3_length: 17
clone_size: .
j_call: TRBJ1-1
d_call: TRBD1
v_call: TRBV6-6

cdr3_nt: TGTGCCAGCAGCCTGCCGGGCCGGCAAGAGACCCAGTACTTC
cdr3_aa: CASSLPGRQETQYF
cdr3_length: 14
clone_size: .
j_call: TRBJ2-5
d_call: .
v_call: TRBV7-9

cdr3_nt: TGTGCCAGCAGTTTATCCCTACAGGGGTTATCACCCCTCCACTTT
cdr3_aa: CASSLSLQGLSPLHF
cdr3_length: 15
clone_size: few
j_call: TRBJ1-6
d_call: TRBD1
v_call: TRBV27

cdr3_nt: TGTGCCAGCAGCCAGGCCAGCACCGGGGAGCTGTTTTTT
cdr3_aa: CASSQASTGELFF
cdr3_length: 13
clone_size: .
j_call: TRBJ2-2
d_call: .
v_call: TRBV4-2

cdr3_nt: TGCGCCAGCAGCCCTAACACAGGGGGCCAAGAGACCCAGTACTTC
cdr3_aa: CASSPNTGGQETQYF
cdr3_length: 15
clone_size: .
j_call: TRBJ2-5
d_call: TRBD1
v_call: TRBV5-1

cdr3_nt: TGTGCCAGCAGCTCACTAGCTAATGAGCAGTTCTTC
cdr3_aa: CASSSLANEQFF
cdr3_length: 12
clone_size: .
j_call: TRBJ2-1
d_call: .
v_call: TRBV2

cdr3_nt: TGTGCCAGCAGCTTAAACCCCACAGATACGCAGTATTTT
cdr3_aa: CASSLNPTDTQYF
cdr3_length: 13
clone_size: .
j_call: TRBJ2-3
d_call: .
v_call: TRBV7-3

cdr3_nt: TGCGCCAGCAGCTTGGTCCCAGGCTTCAACTATGGCTACACCTTC
cdr3_aa: CASSLVPGFNYGYTF
cdr3_length: 15
clone_size: .
j_call: TRBJ1-2
d_call: .
v_call: TRBV5-1

cdr3_nt: TGTGCCAGCAGTCATCTACTAGCGGGAGGGCCGGGCGGCAATGAGCAGTTCTTC
cdr3_aa: CASSHLLAGGPGGNEQFF
cdr3_length: 18
clone_size: .
j_call: TRBJ2-1
d_call: TRBD2
v_call: TRBV7-6

cdr3_nt: TGTGCCAGCAGTATACACAGGGAAGGCACCGGGGAGCTGTTTTTT
cdr3_aa: CASSIHREGTGELFF
cdr3_length: 15
clone_size: .
j_call: TRBJ2-2
d_call: .
v_call: TRBV27

cdr3_nt: TGTGCCAGCAGCTCTGGGACTAGCGGGAACATTCAGTACTTC
cdr3_aa: CASSSGTSGNIQYF
cdr3_length: 14
clone_size: .
j_call: TRBJ2-4
d_call: TRBD2
v_call: TRBV5-6

cdr3_nt: TGTGCCAGCAGCAAAGCACTCAGGGTCTGGAATGAGCAGTTCTTC
cdr3_aa: CASSKALRVWNEQFF
cdr3_length: 15
clone_size: .
j_call: TRBJ2-1
d_call: .
v_call: TRBV21-1

cdr3_nt: TGTGCCAGCAGCGTAGTTCCATTCACAGATACGCAGTATTTT
cdr3_aa: CASSVVPFTDTQYF
cdr3_length: 14
clone_size: few
j_call: TRBJ2-3
d_call: .
v_call: TRBV9

cdr3_nt: TGTGCCAGCAGCCAAGAACCGGGACAGGGAACGGATCAGCCCCAGCATTTT
cdr3_aa: CASSQEPGQGTDQPQHF
cdr3_length: 17
clone_size: once
j_call: TRBJ1-5
d_call: TRBD1
v_call: TRBV4-2

cdr3_nt: TGTGCCATCAGGGAAGCAGGGGGGGGCAATCAGCCCCAGCATTTT
cdr3_aa: CAIREAGGGNQPQHF
cdr3_length: 15
clone_size: .
j_call: TRBJ1-5
d_call: TRBD1
v_call: TRBV10-3

cdr3_nt: TGTGCCAGTAGTACGCGCACAGATACGCAGTATTTT
cdr3_aa: CASSTRTDTQYF
cdr3_length: 12
clone_size: .
j_call: TRBJ2-3
d_call: .
v_call: TRBV19

cdr3_nt: TGCGCCAGCAGCTTGACGTGGTATGGCTACACCTTC
cdr3_aa: CASSLTWYGYTF
cdr3_length: 12
clone_size: .
j_call: TRBJ1-2
d_call: .
v_call: TRBV5-1

cdr3_nt: TGTGCCAGCAGTAACGACAGGGAAGAGACCCAGTACTTC
cdr3_aa: CASSNDREETQYF
cdr3_length: 13
clone_size: once
j_call: TRBJ2-5
d_call: TRBD1
v_call: TRBV27

cdr3_nt: TGTGCCAGCAGCTCGGGACAGTTCTACGAGCAGTACTTC
cdr3_aa: CASSSGQFYEQYF
cdr3_length: 13
clone_size: .
j_call: TRBJ2-7
d_call: TRBD1
v_call: TRBV11-2

cdr3_nt: TGCGCCAGCAGCCCCTCGGACAGGCCAGCACGAGGCTACACCTTC
cdr3_aa: CASSPSDRPARGYTF
cdr3_length: 15
clone_size: .
j_call: TRBJ1-2
d_call: TRBD1
v_call: TRBV5-1

cdr3_nt: TGTGCCTGGAGTAGTAGCTCTGGAAACACCATATATTTT
cdr3_aa: CAWSSSSGNTIYF
cdr3_length: 13
clone_size: .
j_call: TRBJ1-3
d_call: .
v_call: TRBV30

cdr3_nt: TGTGCCAGCAGCTTAGCTGGGGTTTACAATGAGCAGTTCTTC
cdr3_aa: CASSLAGVYNEQFF
cdr3_length: 14
clone_size: .
j_call: TRBJ2-1
d_call: .
v_call: TRBV7-9

cdr3_nt: TGTGCCAGCAGCCTCACGGGGAGGGACGGAGAAAAACTGTTTTTT
cdr3_aa: CASSLTGRDGEKLFF
cdr3_length: 15
clone_size: .
j_call: TRBJ1-4
d_call: .
v_call: TRBV7-2

cdr3_nt: TGTGCCAGCAGTACAGGGGACTATGGCTACACCTTC
cdr3_aa: CASSTGDYGYTF
cdr3_length: 12
clone_size: .
j_call: TRBJ1-2
d_call: TRBD1
v_call: TRBV28

cdr3_nt: TGTGCCAGCAGCTTAGGGACGGTTACTGAAGCTTTCTTT
cdr3_aa: CASSLGTVTEAFF
cdr3_length: 13
clone_size: .
j_call: TRBJ1-1
d_call: .
v_call: TRBV5-6

cdr3_nt: TGTGCCAGCAGTTCCGGGACAGCTTCAACTAATGAAAAACTGTTTTTT
cdr3_aa: CASSSGTASTNEKLFF
cdr3_length: 16
clone_size: .
j_call: TRBJ1-4
d_call: TRBD1
v_call: TRBV5-8

cdr3_nt: TGTGCCACCAGTGATTTCGGGGCTAGCAATTGGTATTTT
cdr3_aa: CATSDFGASNWYF
cdr3_length: 13
clone_size: .
j_call: TRBJ2-3
d_call: .
v_call: TRBV24-1

cdr3_nt: TGCGCCAGCAACCAGGACAGGCGAAATGAGCAGTTCTTC
cdr3_aa: CASNQDRRNEQFF
cdr3_length: 13
clone_size: .
j_call: TRBJ2-1
d_call: TRBD1
v_call: TRBV5-1

cdr3_nt: TGTGCCAGCAGCTTCAGCGGTAGTGAGCAGTTCTTC
cdr3_aa: CASSFSGSEQFF
cdr3_length: 12
clone_size: .
j_call: TRBJ2-1
d_call: .
v_call: TRBV9

cdr3_nt: TGTGCCAGCAGCCCCCCTGTGGCAAAGTGGGGCAATGAGCAGTTCTTC
cdr3_aa: CASSPPVAKWGNEQFF
cdr3_length: 16
clone_size: .
j_call: TRBJ2-1
d_call: .
v_call: TRBV3-1/TRBV3-2

cdr3_nt: TGTGCCAGCAGCCAAGATTCTGGGGCTAGCGGTTACAATGAGCAGTTCTTC
cdr3_aa: CASSQDSGASGYNEQFF
cdr3_length: 17
clone_size: once
j_call: TRBJ2-1
d_call: TRBD2
v_call: TRBV3-1/TRBV3-2

cdr3_nt: TGTGCCAGCAGCGAGGGACCCTTGGCCAATCAGCCCCAGCATTTT
cdr3_aa: CASSEGPLANQPQHF
cdr3_length: 15
clone_size: .
j_call: TRBJ1-5
d_call: .
v_call: TRBV9